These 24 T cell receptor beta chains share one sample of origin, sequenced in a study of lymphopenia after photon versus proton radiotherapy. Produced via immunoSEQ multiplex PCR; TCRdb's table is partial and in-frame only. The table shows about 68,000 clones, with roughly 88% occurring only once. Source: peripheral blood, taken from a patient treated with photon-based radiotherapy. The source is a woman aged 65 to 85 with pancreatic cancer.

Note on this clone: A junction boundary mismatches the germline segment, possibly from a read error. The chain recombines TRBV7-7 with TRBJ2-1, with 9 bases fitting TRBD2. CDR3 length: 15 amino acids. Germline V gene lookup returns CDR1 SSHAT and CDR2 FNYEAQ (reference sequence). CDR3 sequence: CASSLDSGSINEQFF. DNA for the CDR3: TGTGCTAGCAGCTTAGATAGCGGGAGTATCAATGAGCAGTTCTTC.

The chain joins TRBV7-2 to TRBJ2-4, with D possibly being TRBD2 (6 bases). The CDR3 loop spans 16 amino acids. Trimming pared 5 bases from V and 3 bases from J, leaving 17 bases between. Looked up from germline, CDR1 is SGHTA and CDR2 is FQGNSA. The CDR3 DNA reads TGTGCCAGCAGCAAAGCAGGCAGGGAGGTCAAAAACATTCAGTACTTC. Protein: CASSKAGREVKNIQYF.

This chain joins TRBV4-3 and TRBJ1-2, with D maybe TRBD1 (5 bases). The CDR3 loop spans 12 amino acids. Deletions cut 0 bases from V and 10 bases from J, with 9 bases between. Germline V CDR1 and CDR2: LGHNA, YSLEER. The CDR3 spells CASSQDARVYTF. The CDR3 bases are TGCGCCAGCAGCCAAGATGCCAGGGTCTACACCTTC.

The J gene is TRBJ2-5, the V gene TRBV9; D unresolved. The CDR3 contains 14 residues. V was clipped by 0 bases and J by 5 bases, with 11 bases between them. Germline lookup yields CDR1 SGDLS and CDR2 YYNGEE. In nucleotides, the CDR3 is TGTGCCAGCAGCGTAGAGGGTTCTTGGGAGACCCAGTACTTC. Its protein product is CASSVEGSWETQYF.

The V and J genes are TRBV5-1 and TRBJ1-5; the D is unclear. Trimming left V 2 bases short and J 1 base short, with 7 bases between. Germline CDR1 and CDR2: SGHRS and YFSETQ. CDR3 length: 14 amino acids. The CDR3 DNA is TGCGCCAGCAGCTTATCAGGAAGCAATCAGCCCCAGCATTTT. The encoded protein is CASSLSGSNQPQHF.

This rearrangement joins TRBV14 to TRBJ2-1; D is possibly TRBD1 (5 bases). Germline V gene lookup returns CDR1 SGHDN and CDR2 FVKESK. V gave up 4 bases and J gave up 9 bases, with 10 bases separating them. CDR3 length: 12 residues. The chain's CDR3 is CASSLDSFEQFF. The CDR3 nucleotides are TGTGCCAGCAGCCTTGACAGTTTTGAGCAGTTCTTC.

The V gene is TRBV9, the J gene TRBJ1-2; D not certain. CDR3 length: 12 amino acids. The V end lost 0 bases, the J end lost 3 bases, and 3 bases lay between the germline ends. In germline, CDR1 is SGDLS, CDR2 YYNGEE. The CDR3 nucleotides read TGTGCCAGCAGCGTAGATGACTATGGCTACACCTTC. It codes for CASSVDDYGYTF. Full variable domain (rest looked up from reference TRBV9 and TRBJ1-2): DSGVTQTPKHLITATGQRVTLRCSPRSGDLSVYWYQQSLDQGLQFLIQYYNGEERAKGNILERFSAQQFPDLHSELNLSSLELGDSALYFCASSVDDYGYTFGSGTRLTVV.

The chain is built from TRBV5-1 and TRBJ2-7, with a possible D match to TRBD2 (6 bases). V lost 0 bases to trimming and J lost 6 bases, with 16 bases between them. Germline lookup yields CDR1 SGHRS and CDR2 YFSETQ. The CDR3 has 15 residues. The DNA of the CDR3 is TGCGCCAGCAGCTTGGTCCCCGGGAGAGGGGCCGAGCAGTACTTC. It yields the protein CASSLVPGRGAEQYF.

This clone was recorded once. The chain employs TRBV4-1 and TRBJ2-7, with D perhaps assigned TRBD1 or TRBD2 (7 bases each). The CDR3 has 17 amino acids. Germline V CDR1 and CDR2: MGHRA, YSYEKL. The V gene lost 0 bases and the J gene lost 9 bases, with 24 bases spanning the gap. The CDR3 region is CASSQDGQGGTWSSQYF. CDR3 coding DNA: TGCGCCAGCAGCCAAGATGGGCAGGGGGGGACATGGTCCTCGCAGTACTTC.

The CDR3 coding sequence is TGTGCCAGCGGGAGAGGGTACAATGAGCAGTTCTTC. Its translation is CASGRGYNEQFF. The chain has TRBV25-1 and TRBJ2-1; perhaps TRBD2 as D (5 bases). The CDR3 extends over 12 amino acids. The V gene's germline CDR1 is MGHDK and CDR2 SYGVNS. The V and J ends lost 8 bases and 4 bases respectively, with 9 bases between them. The variable domain in full, with the rest retrieved from reference TRBV25-1 and TRBJ2-1, is EADIYQTPRYLVIGTGKKITLECSQTMGHDKMYWYQQDPGMELHLIHYSYGVNSTEKGDLSSESTVSRIRTEHFPLTLESARPSHTSQYLCASGRGYNEQFFGPGTRLTVL.

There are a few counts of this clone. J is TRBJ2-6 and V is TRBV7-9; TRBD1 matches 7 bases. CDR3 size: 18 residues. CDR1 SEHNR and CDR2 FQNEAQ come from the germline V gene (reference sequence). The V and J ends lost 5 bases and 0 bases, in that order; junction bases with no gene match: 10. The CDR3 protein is CASSDRDRQYSGANVLTF. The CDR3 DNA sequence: TGTGCCAGCAGCGACCGGGACAGACAATACTCTGGGGCCAACGTCCTGACTTTC.

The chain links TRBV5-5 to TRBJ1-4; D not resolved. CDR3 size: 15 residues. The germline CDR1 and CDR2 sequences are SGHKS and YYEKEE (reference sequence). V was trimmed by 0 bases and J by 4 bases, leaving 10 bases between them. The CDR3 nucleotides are TGTGCCAGCAGCTTGGATGCTGGGAGTAATGAAAAACTGTTTTTT. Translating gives CASSLDAGSNEKLFF.

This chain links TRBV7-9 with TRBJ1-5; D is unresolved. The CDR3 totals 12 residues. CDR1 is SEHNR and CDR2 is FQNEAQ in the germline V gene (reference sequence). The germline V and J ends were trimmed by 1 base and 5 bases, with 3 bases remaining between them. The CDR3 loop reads CASSLEDQPQHF. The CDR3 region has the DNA TGTGCCAGCAGCTTAGAGGATCAGCCCCAGCATTTT.

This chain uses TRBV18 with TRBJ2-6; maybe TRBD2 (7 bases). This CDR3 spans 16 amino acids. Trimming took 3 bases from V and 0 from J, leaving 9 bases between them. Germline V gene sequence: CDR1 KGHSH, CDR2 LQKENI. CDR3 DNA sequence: TGTGCCAGCTCACCCCGGGGGGCCTCTGGGGCCAACGTCCTGACTTTC. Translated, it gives CASSPRGASGANVLTF.

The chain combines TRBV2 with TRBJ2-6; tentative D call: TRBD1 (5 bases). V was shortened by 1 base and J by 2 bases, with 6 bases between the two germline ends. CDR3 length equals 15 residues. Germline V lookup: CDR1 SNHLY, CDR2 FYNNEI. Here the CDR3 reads CASSEVGPGANVLTF. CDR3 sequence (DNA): TGTGCCAGCAGTGAAGTGGGGCCTGGGGCCAACGTCCTGACTTTC.

CDR3 sequence: CASSSDRVPYNEQFF. CDR3 DNA: TGTGCCAGCAGCTCGGACAGGGTCCCCTACAATGAGCAGTTCTTC. The chain recombines TRBV28 with TRBJ2-1; 8 positions agree with TRBD1. The CDR3 consists of 15 residues. J lost 2 bases, V lost 6 bases, and 6 bases had no gene match. CDR1 MDHEN and CDR2 SYDVKM come from the germline V gene. Complete variable domain (other parts from reference TRBV28 and TRBJ2-1): DVKVTQSSRYLVKRTGEKVFLECVQDMDHENMFWYRQDPGLGLRLIYFSYDVKMKEKGDIPEGYSVSREKKERFSLILESASTNQTSMYLCASSSDRVPYNEQFFGPGTRLTVL.

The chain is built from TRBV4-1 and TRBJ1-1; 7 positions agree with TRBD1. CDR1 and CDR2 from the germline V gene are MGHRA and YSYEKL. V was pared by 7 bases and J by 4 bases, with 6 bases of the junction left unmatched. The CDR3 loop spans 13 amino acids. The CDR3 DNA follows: TGCGCCAGCAAAGTGGACAGGACCACTGAAGCTTTCTTT. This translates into CASKVDRTTEAFF.

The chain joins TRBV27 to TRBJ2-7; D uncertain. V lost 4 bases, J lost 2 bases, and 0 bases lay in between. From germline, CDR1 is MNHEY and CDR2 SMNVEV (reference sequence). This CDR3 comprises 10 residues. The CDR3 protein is CASSSYEQYF. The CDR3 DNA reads TGTGCCAGCAGTTCCTACGAGCAGTACTTC.

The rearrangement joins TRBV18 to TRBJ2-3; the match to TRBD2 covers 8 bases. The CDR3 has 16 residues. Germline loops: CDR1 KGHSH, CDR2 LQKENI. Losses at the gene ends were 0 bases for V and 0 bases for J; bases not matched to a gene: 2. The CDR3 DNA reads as TGTGCCAGCTCACCACCAGCGGGAGTAAGCACAGATACGCAGTATTTT. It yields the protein CASSPPAGVSTDTQYF.

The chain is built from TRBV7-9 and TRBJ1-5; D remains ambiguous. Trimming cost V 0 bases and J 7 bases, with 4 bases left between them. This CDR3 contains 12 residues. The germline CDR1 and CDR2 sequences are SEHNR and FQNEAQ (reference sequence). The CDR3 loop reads CASSLARQPQHF. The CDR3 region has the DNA TGTGCCAGCAGCTTAGCAAGACAGCCCCAGCATTTT.

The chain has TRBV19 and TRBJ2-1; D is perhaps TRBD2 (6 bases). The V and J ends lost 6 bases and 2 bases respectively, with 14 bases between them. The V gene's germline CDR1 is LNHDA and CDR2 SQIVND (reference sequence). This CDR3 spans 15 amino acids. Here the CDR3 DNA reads TGTGCCAGTAGGTTGGAGGGTGGAACCTACAATGAGCAGTTCTTC. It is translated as CASRLEGGTYNEQFF.

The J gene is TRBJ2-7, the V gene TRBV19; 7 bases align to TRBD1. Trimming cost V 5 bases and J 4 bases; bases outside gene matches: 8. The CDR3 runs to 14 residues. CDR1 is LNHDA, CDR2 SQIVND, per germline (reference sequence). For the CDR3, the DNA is TGTGCCAGTAGTGCACAGGGGCAAGGGTACGAGCAGTACTTC. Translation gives CASSAQGQGYEQYF.

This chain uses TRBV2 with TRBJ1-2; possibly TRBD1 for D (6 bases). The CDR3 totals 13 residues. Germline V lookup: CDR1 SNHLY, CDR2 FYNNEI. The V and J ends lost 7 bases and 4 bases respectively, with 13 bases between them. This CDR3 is CASTGGRVYGYTF. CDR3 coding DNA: TGTGCCAGCACCGGGGGCAGGGTCTATGGCTACACCTTC.

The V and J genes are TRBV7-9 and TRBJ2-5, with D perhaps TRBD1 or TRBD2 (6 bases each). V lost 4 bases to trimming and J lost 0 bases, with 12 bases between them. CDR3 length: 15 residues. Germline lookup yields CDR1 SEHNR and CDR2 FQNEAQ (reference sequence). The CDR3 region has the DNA TGTGCCAGCAGCTCCGGGGGCAGTCACCAAGAGACCCAGTACTTC. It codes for CASSSGGSHQETQYF.